The present entry profiles one T cell receptor (beta chain) with its context. The data originate from a study of blood T cell repertoires in COVID-19. Overall study context: Both acute and convalescent COVID-19 samples were obtained from the United States, Italy and Spain.

The CDR3 covers 13 residues. With 8 bases removed from V and 0 bases from J, the gap between germline ends came to 5 bases. Germline V gene sequence: CDR1 MNHEY, CDR2 SVGAGI. Per the original methods: Nucleated cell counts were estimated from reference gene primer amplification. Using immunoSEQ multiplex PCR, the repertoire was profiled, and TCRdb retains in-frame clones only, with some absent. That table gives V, J and clone size, and the DNA gave D and trimming. The table includes 250,000 to 350,000 clones, 75% to 90% detected once. The sample taken for sequencing was peripheral blood. The chain couples TRBV6-5 to TRBJ2-6; D is ambiguous. The sequence came from a woman aged 30 to 39 with active or convalescent COVID-19. CDR3 bases: TGTGCCAGCCTATACTCTGGGGCCAACGTCCTGACTTTC. It yields the protein CASLYSGANVLTF.